This T cell receptor (beta chain) derives from a study of T cell responses to AZD1222 COVID-19 vaccine. General observations from the study: Nearly half of the spike-specific TCRs reportedly recognize variant regions that carry no mutations. Only six AZD1222 recipients tested seropositive at baseline. Mostly white British, mostly female donors; authors suggested clonal diversity may be underestimated. Compared with day 0, the breadth and depth of the Spike-specific TCR repertoire rose significantly after two doses of AZD1222.

As regards this clone: Its antigen is not identified.

Method: immunoSEQ multiplex PCR; TCRdb's copy keeps in-frame clones and lacks some. This sample has about 140,000 clones, with 80% to 95% found just once. The clonotype comes from an adult who received the AZD1222 COVID-19 vaccine. The sequenced sample was peripheral blood, obtained 28 days after the second AZD1222 dose.

DNA of the CDR3: TGTGCCAGCAGCTCGACAGATGAGCAGTTCTTC. Amino acids: CASSSTDEQFF. The V call is TRBV7-9, the J call TRBJ2-1, with TRBD1 as a possible D gene (5 bases). Germline V gene lookup returns CDR1 SEHNR and CDR2 FQNEAQ (reference sequence). The V and J ends lost 4 bases and 8 bases respectively, with 6 bases between them. The CDR3 consists of 11 residues.